This T cell receptor beta chain appears in the sequencing data of a study of blood T cell repertoires in COVID-19. Across the study: T cells, B-cell-depleted T cells, or PBMCs provided the cDNA or gDNA that served as material.

This table comes from immunoSEQ multiplex PCR, and its TCRdb copy is limited to in-frame clones, with some not included. This table holds about 160,000 clones, less than 85% found once. CDR3 length: 20 residues. V dropped 0 bases and J dropped 3 bases, with 25 bases sitting between them. The Seattle patients, enrolled during active infection, were followed longitudinally. The chain combines TRBV5-3 with TRBJ1-3; D remains ambiguous. TRBV5-3 is sorted into the ORF group, with uncertain function. The receptor's source is a woman aged 60-70 years with COVID-19, enrolled during active disease. Sample: peripheral blood. DNA of the CDR3: TGTGCCAGAAGCTTGGAATGGCAGGCCGACCCCGAACACCTTGGAAACACCATATATTTT. Encoded protein: CARSLEWQADPEHLGNTIYF.